These T cell receptor beta chains were read from a single sample in a study of vaccination and CD4 T cells after COVID-19. TCRdb passed the PCR reads through MiXCR, listing each CDR3 protein once. The sample includes just under 20,000 distinct CDR3 sequences, 45% to 50% of them seen just once. No antigen has been identified for these receptors. Sequenced: cultured CD4+ T cells from blood. The receptors were sampled from a human donor with COVID-19. Each CDR3 is given with its conserved first and last residue. D genes are given only for firm matches. The size entry is marked missing in some rows and otherwise reads once, few, many or a size class.

J: TRBJ2-3; D: -; V: TRBV5-1; size: -; CDR3: CASSSAGTGDTQYF; DNA: TGCGCCAGCAGCAGTGCCGGCACAGGAGATACGCAGTATTTT
J: TRBJ2-2; D: -; V: TRBV20-1; size: few; CDR3: CSARGVNTGELFF; DNA: TGCAGTGCCCGAGGGGTTAACACCGGGGAGCTGTTTTTT
J: TRBJ1-6; D: -; V: TRBV30; size: few; CDR3: CAWSSQGPLHF; DNA: TGTGCCTGGAGTTCTCAGGGACCCCTCCACTTT
J: TRBJ2-5; D: TRBD2; V: TRBV11-2; size: -; CDR3: CASSPRGGGLGETQYF; DNA: TGTGCCAGCAGCCCGCGGGGGGGGGGCCTCGGGGAGACCCAGTACTTC
J: TRBJ2-7; D: -; V: TRBV6-2/TRBV6-3; size: -; CDR3: CASSYERGAYEQYF; DNA: TGTGCCAGCAGTTATGAGAGGGGAGCCTACGAGCAGTACTTC
J: TRBJ1-3; D: -; V: TRBV30; size: -; CDR3: CAWSYAGGNTIYF; DNA: TGTGCCTGGAGTTATGCGGGGGGAAACACCATATATTTT
J: TRBJ1-3; D: -; V: TRBV6-1; size: -; CDR3: CASSGLSGNTIYF; DNA: TGTGCCAGCAGTGGGCTCTCTGGAAACACCATATATTTT
J: TRBJ1-2; D: -; V: TRBV6-1; size: few; CDR3: CASTPLTGTLNYGYTF; DNA: TGTGCCAGCACTCCTCTGACCGGGACACTTAACTATGGCTACACCTTC
J: TRBJ1-6; D: -; V: TRBV20-1; size: -; CDR3: CSAREGRVNSPLHF; DNA: TGCAGTGCTAGAGAGGGACGGGTAAATTCACCCCTCCACTTT
J: TRBJ2-3; D: -; V: TRBV7-8; size: -; CDR3: CASRSGGTYTDTQYF; DNA: TGTGCCAGCCGCTCAGGCGGGACTTACACAGATACGCAGTATTTT
J: TRBJ2-7; D: -; V: TRBV5-1; size: few; CDR3: CASRDGLGEQYF; DNA: TGCGCCAGCAGGGACGGTTTAGGCGAGCAGTACTTC
J: TRBJ2-2; D: -; V: TRBV6-2/TRBV6-3; size: -; CDR3: CASLGQNTGELFF; DNA: TGTGCCAGCTTAGGACAGAACACCGGGGAGCTGTTTTTT
J: TRBJ1-5; D: -; V: TRBV28; size: -; CDR3: CASSSQGRNQPQHF; DNA: TGTGCCAGCAGTTCACAGGGTCGCAATCAGCCCCAGCATTTT
J: TRBJ2-1; D: TRBD1; V: TRBV7-2; size: -; CDR3: CASSLEAGTGGRYEQFF; DNA: TGTGCCAGCAGCCTAGAGGCCGGGACAGGGGGCCGGTATGAGCAGTTCTTC
J: TRBJ2-3; D: -; V: TRBV20-1; size: -; CDR3: CSAETGVGADTQYF; DNA: TGCAGTGCCGAAACCGGGGTAGGGGCAGATACGCAGTATTTT
J: TRBJ2-2; D: -; V: TRBV4-1; size: -; CDR3: CASSQGPGTPLANTGELFF; DNA: TGCGCCAGCAGCCAAGGACCCGGGACCCCACTCGCGAACACCGGGGAGCTGTTTTTT
J: TRBJ2-1; D: -; V: TRBV29-1; size: -; CDR3: CSVGSARNEQFF; DNA: TGCAGCGTTGGGTCTGCTCGCAATGAGCAGTTCTTC
J: TRBJ1-2; D: -; V: TRBV7-2; size: -; CDR3: CASSLEAVYGYTF; DNA: TGTGCCAGCAGCTTAGAGGCGGTTTATGGCTACACCTTC
J: TRBJ1-5; D: -; V: TRBV20-1; size: -; CDR3: CSASSGPGQPQHF; DNA: TGCAGTGCTTCCTCGGGTCCGGGGCAGCCCCAGCATTTT
J: TRBJ2-1; D: -; V: TRBV10-3; size: -; CDR3: CAGSPDRSNEQFF; DNA: TGTGCCGGGAGTCCGGACAGATCCAATGAGCAGTTCTTC
J: TRBJ1-5; D: -; V: TRBV27; size: -; CDR3: CASSSQWGNQPQHF; DNA: TGTGCCAGCAGTTCACAGTGGGGCAATCAGCCCCAGCATTTT
J: TRBJ2-1; D: TRBD2; V: TRBV6-2/TRBV6-3; size: -; CDR3: CASSRAGGPHNEQFF; DNA: TGTGCCAGCAGCCGAGCGGGGGGGCCCCACAATGAGCAGTTCTTC
J: TRBJ2-5; D: -; V: TRBV11-2; size: -; CDR3: CASRNILKETQYF; DNA: TGTGCCAGCAGGAACATTTTGAAAGAGACCCAGTACTTC
J: TRBJ2-3; D: TRBD2; V: TRBV11-3; size: -; CDR3: CASSSRTTSGGTDTQYF; DNA: TGTGCCAGCAGCTCCCGAACGACTAGCGGGGGAACAGATACGCAGTATTTT
J: TRBJ2-1; D: -; V: TRBV2; size: few; CDR3: CASKVDTRGEQFF; DNA: TGTGCCAGCAAGGTGGATACTAGAGGTGAGCAGTTCTTC
J: TRBJ2-2; D: TRBD1; V: TRBV7-3; size: -; CDR3: CASSQDRVDTGELFF; DNA: TGTGCCAGCAGCCAGGACAGGGTGGACACCGGGGAGCTGTTTTTT
J: TRBJ2-7; D: -; V: TRBV21-1; size: -; CDR3: CASSKGYEQYF; DNA: TGTGCCAGCAGCAAAGGGTACGAGCAGTACTTC
J: TRBJ1-1; D: -; V: TRBV14; size: -; CDR3: CASSQEGGGWNEAFF; DNA: TGTGCCAGCAGCCAAGAGGGCGGCGGGTGGAATGAAGCTTTCTTT
J: TRBJ2-7; D: -; V: TRBV10-1; size: -; CDR3: CASREGQAGPYEQYF; DNA: TGCGCCAGCAGAGAAGGACAAGCGGGCCCCTACGAGCAGTACTTC
J: TRBJ2-7; D: TRBD2; V: TRBV28; size: -; CDR3: CASRAGGREQYF; DNA: TGTGCCAGCCGGGCGGGGGGGCGCGAGCAGTACTTC
J: TRBJ1-1; D: -; V: TRBV20-1; size: -; CDR3: CSARVVQGPMNTEAFF; DNA: TGCAGTGCTAGAGTTGTCCAGGGGCCTATGAACACTGAAGCTTTCTTT
J: TRBJ2-7; D: -; V: TRBV7-9; size: -; CDR3: CASSPGGAGYEQYF; DNA: TGTGCCAGCAGCCCTGGGGGGGCTGGGTACGAGCAGTACTTC
J: TRBJ2-5; D: TRBD2; V: TRBV5-1; size: few; CDR3: CAVKRGGLMSETQYF; DNA: TGCGCCGTTAAGCGGGGGGGCTTAATGTCAGAGACCCAGTACTTC